This T cell receptor beta chain was sequenced for a study of blood T cell repertoires in COVID-19. The CDR3 loop spans 16 amino acids. V was shortened by 0 bases and J by 4 bases, with 15 bases between the two germline ends. Germline CDR1 is LGHNA and CDR2 is YNFKEQ. This study enrolled people aged about 18 to 100 from roughly 22 US geographic areas. Profiled with immunoSEQ multiplex PCR; TCRdb holds only in-frame clones, not every one. The sample includes about 240,000 clones, roughly 89% of them seen just once. The V call is TRBV4-2, the J call TRBJ1-2; a weak D match, TRBD1 (6 bases). The sequence was collected from a woman aged 25 to 39 who had recovered from COVID-19. Sequencing was performed on PBMCs or T cells enriched from blood (not recorded which). The DNA of the CDR3 is TGTGCCAGCAGCCAAGATCCGGTGGGGGCAACCTATGGCTACACCTTC. This encodes CASSQDPVGATYGYTF.